This TCR beta chain was sequenced in a study of early T cells in non-severe SARS-CoV-2 infection. V was cut by 3 bases and J by 8 bases, with 14 bases left in between. This CDR3 has 14 residues. Germline V lookup: CDR1 SGHAT, CDR2 FQNNGV. Using its own MiXCR run on the 5' RACE reads, TCRdb lists one record per CDR3 protein. The data contain about 88,000 distinct CDR3 sequences, about 15% of them seen just once; the ten biggest clones take up around 5.1%. This clonotype was seen a handful of times. The source is an adult who was a healthcare worker with PCR-confirmed SARS-CoV-2 infection or an uninfected control (not recorded which). Sequencing was carried out using whole blood. The chain employs TRBV11-2 and TRBJ2-1; TRBD1 or TRBD2 may be the D gene (7 bases each). CDR3 in amino acids: CASSLPGGVDEQFF. CDR3 in DNA: TGTGCCAGCAGCTTGCCAGGGGGGGTGGATGAGCAGTTCTTC.